This TCR beta chain emerged from a study of T cells in Graves' hyperthyroidism and ophthalmopathy. V was shortened by 5 bases and J by 4 bases, with 14 bases between the two germline ends. Germline CDR1 MNHNS, CDR2 SASEGT. The CDR3 consists of 15 residues. This clonotype was seen just once. As yet, its antigen is unknown. Amplified regions were TCR beta CDR3 sequences from RNA transcripts. The HTBI primer set drove a first-round RT-PCR of the TCR CDR3. MiXCR, applied by TCRdb to the multiplex PCR reads, yields one record per CDR3 protein. This table holds hundreds of thousands of distinct CDR3 sequences, about 14% found once. Study-level results: Before onset, ophthalmopathy was predicted by the model a median 6.5 months earlier. Among thyroid clonotypes expanded above 0.001, most also appeared in blood.

The genes are TRBV6-1 and TRBJ2-2; tentatively, D is TRBD2 (6 bases). The source of this sequence is a woman aged 30 to 39 with Graves' hyperthyroidism. Sequenced input: blood. This CDR3 is CASSNAGWGTGELFF. As DNA, the CDR3 is TGTGCCAGCAGTAATGCGGGGTGGGGCACCGGGGAGCTGTTTTTT.